A single sample is the source of the 15 T cell receptor beta chains below, sequenced in a study of beta chain features in type 1 diabetes. Overall study findings and caveats: Moderately but significantly shorter TCRB CDR3s were found in Type 1 diabetes patients in all four CD4+ subsets.

What these receptors recognize is not known. The sequenced template was cDNA made from the entire isolated RNA. Here immunoSEQ multiplex PCR was the method, and the copy in TCRdb shows in-frame clones only, minus some. This sample has approximately 50,000 clones; roughly 63% occur once, and the top ten carry 0.29%. Sample: stem cell memory CD4+ T cells from blood. All receptors come from a woman aged 30 to 39 with type 1 diabetes.

This clone was counted a few times. V gene TRBV29-1 combines with J gene TRBJ2-1, with TRBD2 identical over 13 bases. Germline V gene lookup returns CDR1 SQVTM and CDR2 ANQGSEA. This CDR3 has 15 amino acids. Unmatched junction bases numbered 6, after V lost 6 bases and J lost 4 bases. CDR3 sequence reads: CSVLRTSGRYNEQFF. Written as DNA, the CDR3 is TGCAGCGTCCTGAGGACTAGCGGGAGATACAATGAGCAGTTCTTC.

This clone was seen a few times. The V and J genes are TRBV29-1 and TRBJ2-7; D unresolved. Germline CDR1 and CDR2: SQVTM and ANQGSEA. This CDR3 is 12 amino acids long. Trimming stripped 4 bases from V and 2 bases from J, with 9 bases between. The CDR3 nucleotides read TGCAGCGTTGGCGGCAACACCTACGAGCAGTACTTC. This translates into CSVGGNTYEQYF.

The chain carries TRBV14 and TRBJ1-1; possible D gene TRBD1, 6 bases. Germline CDR1 and CDR2: SGHDN and FVKESK. This CDR3 contains 13 residues. V was cut by 5 bases and J by 3 bases, with 10 bases left in between. The CDR3 reads CASSVHRDTEAFF. The CDR3 coding sequence is TGTGCCAGCAGCGTTCACAGGGACACTGAAGCTTTCTTT. The full variable domain, completed using reference TRBV14 and TRBJ1-1, is EAGVTQFPSHSVIEKGQTVTLRCDPISGHDNLYWYRRVMGKEIKFLLHFVKESKQDESGMPNNRFLAERTGGTYSTLKVQPAELEDSGVYFCASSVHRDTEAFFGQGTRLTVV.

The chain has TRBV4-2 and TRBJ2-1; 11 positions agree with TRBD2. Germline assignment: CDR1 LGHNA and CDR2 YNFKEQ. The CDR3 is 17 residues long. V lost 0 bases to trimming and J lost 3 bases; unmatched junction nucleotides: 4. The CDR3 spells CASSQDAGTSGYNEQFF. CDR3 nucleotides: TGTGCCAGCAGCCAAGACGCCGGGACTAGCGGCTACAATGAGCAGTTCTTC.

The V gene is TRBV7-2, the J gene TRBJ2-7; unclear D gene. The ends were cut back, 5 bases at V and 1 base at J, with 3 bases in the middle. The CDR3 has 11 amino acids. Germline values: CDR1 SGHTA, CDR2 FQGNSA. CDR3 protein: CASSESYEQYF. In nucleotides, the CDR3 is TGTGCCAGCAGCGAGTCCTACGAGCAGTACTTC.

The V call is TRBV19, the J call TRBJ2-4, with 10 positions matching TRBD1. CDR3 size: 15 residues. Per germline, CDR1 LNHDA and CDR2 SQIVND (reference sequence). With V trimmed by 6 bases and J by 9 bases, 11 bases remained unmatched. For the CDR3, the DNA is TGTGCCAGTAGCCGGGACAGGGGTAATGTGGGCATTCAGTACTTC. Translating gives CASSRDRGNVGIQYF.

V gene TRBV29-1 combines with J gene TRBJ2-2; D possibly corresponds to TRBD1 (5 bases). Germline CDR1 SQVTM, CDR2 ANQGSEA. The ends were cut back, 1 base at V and 3 bases at J, with 9 bases in the middle. This CDR3 has 14 residues. CDR3 in amino acids: CSVEAVRDTGELFF. The CDR3 DNA follows: TGCAGCGTTGAAGCCGTCAGGGACACCGGGGAGCTGTTTTTT.

This sequence joins TRBV5-1 and TRBJ2-2; D remains ambiguous. The CDR3 totals 15 residues. V was clipped by 5 bases and J by 0 bases, with 11 bases between them. Looked up from germline, CDR1 is SGHRS and CDR2 is YFSETQ. The CDR3 region has the DNA TGCGCCAGCAGTATTTACAGTTCGAACACCGGGGAGCTGTTTTTT. Protein product: CASSIYSSNTGELFF.

The chain is built from TRBV10-3 and TRBJ2-1; 7 positions agree with TRBD2. Looked up from germline, CDR1 is ENHRY and CDR2 is SYGVKD. The CDR3 length is 14 residues. With V trimmed by 2 bases and J by 5 bases, 3 bases remained unmatched. The chain's CDR3 is CAISEHRGDNEQFF. In nucleotides, the CDR3 is TGTGCCATCAGTGAGCATCGGGGGGACAATGAGCAGTTCTTC.

The chain links TRBV9 to TRBJ2-1, with TRBD2 identical over 9 bases. CDR3 size: 14 residues. Trimming at V came to 7 bases and at J to 7 bases, leaving 9 bases not matched to a gene. The germline V gene encodes CDR1 SGDLS and CDR2 YYNGEE. DNA of the CDR3: TGTGCCAGCTCCTTACCGGGACTAGCAAATGAGCAGTTCTTC. Translating it yields CASSLPGLANEQFF.

The V and J genes are TRBV5-1 and TRBJ1-3, with 7 bases matching TRBD1. Germline V CDR1 and CDR2: SGHRS, YFSETQ. The J segment lost 0 bases and the V segment lost 8 bases, leaving 11 bases of the junction unmatched. CDR3 size: 16 residues. CDR3 in DNA: TGCGCCAGTACCCGGGACAGCCATTTCTCTGGAAACACCATATATTTT. Residues: CASTRDSHFSGNTIYF. Complete variable domain (other parts from reference TRBV5-1 and TRBJ1-3): KAGVTQTPRYLIKTRGQQVTLSCSPISGHRSVSWYQQTPGQGLQFLFEYFSETQRNKGNFPGRFSGRQFSNSRSEMNVSTLELGDSALYLCASTRDSHFSGNTIYFGEGSWLTVV.

This clone showed up just once. The rearrangement joins TRBV7-9 to TRBJ2-3, with a possible D match to TRBD2 (5 bases). Germline CDR1 reads SEHNR; CDR2 reads FQNEAQ (reference sequence). Trimming removed 4 bases at V and 0 bases at J, with 8 bases between. The CDR3 is 14 amino acids. The DNA for the CDR3 is TGTGCCAGCAGCTACCGGGAAAGCACAGATACGCAGTATTTT. Translation: CASSYRESTDTQYF.

This sequence joins TRBV30 and TRBJ1-1; D remains ambiguous. Germline values: CDR1 GTSNPN, CDR2 SVGIG (reference sequence). With 5 bases removed from V and 8 bases from J, the gap between germline ends came to 15 bases. This CDR3 spans 12 amino acids. The CDR3 bases are TGTGCCTGGGTGAAATCCGGTTTAGAAGCTTTCTTT. Translation gives CAWVKSGLEAFF.

This clone showed up just a few times. This chain connects TRBV7-3 to TRBJ1-2; D not certain. Germline CDR1 and CDR2: SGHTA and FQGTGA. V was shortened by 1 base and J by 6 bases, with 12 bases between the two germline ends. The CDR3 runs to 14 residues. The DNA for the CDR3 is TGTGCCAGCAGCTTAAGAGGGAGCGCGGATGGCTACACCTTC. Translated: CASSLRGSADGYTF. The full variable domain, completed using reference TRBV7-3 and TRBJ1-2, is GAGVSQTPSNKVTEKGKYVELRCDPISGHTALYWYRQSLGQGPEFLIYFQGTGAADDSGLPNDRFFAVRPEGSVSTLKIQRTERGDSAVYLCASSLRGSADGYTFGSGTRLTVV.

This clone was counted only a few times. The genes are TRBV27 and TRBJ2-1; 7 nucleotides align to TRBD1. Looked up from germline, CDR1 is MNHEY and CDR2 is SMNVEV (reference sequence). The CDR3 runs 13 residues. V shed 6 bases and J 7 bases; nucleotides not matched to a gene: 6. The CDR3 nucleotides are TGTGCCAGCAGGACAGGGATGGAGAATGAGCAGTTCTTC. This sequence encodes CASRTGMENEQFF.